The 9 T cell receptor beta chains in this list originate from one sample, sequenced in a study of T cell repertoires in cytomegalovirus infection. TCRdb recomputed calls from the reads with MiXCR, one row per CDR3 protein. Here the sample spans about 140,000 distinct CDR3 sequences, about 6.5% being singletons. Sequencing used PBMCs. These receptors all stem from a human donor in good health (CMV status not recorded). Some clones in this sample may be carry-over from other donors' samples.

At least ten counts were recorded for this clonotype. The chain carries TRBV30 and TRBJ1-1; D call uncertain. Trimming removed 1 base from V and 1 base from J, with 4 bases in between. The germline CDR1 and CDR2 sequences are GTSNPN and SVGIG (reference sequence). This CDR3 comprises 12 residues. The CDR3 region has the DNA TGTGCCTGGAGTGATGGGAACACTGAAGCTTTCTTT. Amino acids: CAWSDGNTEAFF.

CDR3 bases: TGTGCCAGCGCGGGGCCCTACAATGAGCAGTTCTTC. Protein: CASAGPYNEQFF. The V call is TRBV28, the J call TRBJ2-1; TRBD2 is a possible D gene (6 bases). The V gene lost 8 bases and the J gene lost 2 bases, with 7 bases spanning the gap. This CDR3 is 12 amino acids long. Germline V lookup: CDR1 MDHEN, CDR2 SYDVKM.

This clonotype appeared many times. The rearrangement uses TRBV27 and TRBJ2-1; a weak D match, TRBD1 (5 bases). The germline CDR1 and CDR2 sequences are MNHEY and SMNVEV (reference sequence). V was trimmed by 0 bases and J by 6 bases, leaving 6 bases between them. The length of the CDR3 is 13 residues. CDR3 DNA: TGTGCCAGCAGTTTATCGACAGTCAATGAGCAGTTCTTC. Protein sequence: CASSLSTVNEQFF.

In its sample, this clonotype was seen many times. This chain links TRBV5-6 with TRBJ1-2; D gene uncertain. The CDR3 consists of 14 residues. Germline values: CDR1 SGHDT, CDR2 YYEEEE. V was trimmed by 2 bases and J by 1 base, leaving 9 bases between them. The CDR3 sequence is CASSLGQYNYGYTF. In DNA form, the CDR3 reads TGTGCCAGCAGCTTAGGGCAGTATAACTATGGCTACACCTTC.

This clonotype was observed at least ten times. The DNA of the CDR3 is TGTGCCAGCAGCTTGCTGACAGGTGGAAATCAAGAGACCCAGTACTTC. The encoded protein is CASSLLTGGNQETQYF. V is TRBV7-2 and J is TRBJ2-5; possible D gene TRBD1, 6 bases. Germline V gene lookup returns CDR1 SGHTA and CDR2 FQGNSA. The CDR3 loop spans 16 amino acids. Trimming removed 3 bases at V and 2 bases at J, with 16 bases between.

This clonotype was found many times. CDR3 region: CASSFLGVQEKLFF. The CDR3 DNA reads as TGTGCCAGCAGTTTCCTAGGGGTTCAGGAAAAACTGTTTTTT. This rearrangement joins TRBV12-3 or TRBV12-4 to TRBJ1-4, with a tentative D call TRBD1 (5 bases). The CDR3 sequence is 14 residues long. V lost 3 bases, J lost 8 bases, and 13 bases lay in between.

This clonotype appeared many times. The chain couples TRBV28 to TRBJ2-3, with a weak D call TRBD1 (7 bases). Trimming took 10 bases from V and 0 from J, leaving 26 bases between them. CDR1 is MDHEN and CDR2 is SYDVKM in the germline V gene. The CDR3 totals 18 residues. As DNA, the CDR3 is TGTGCCACCCGCTCGTTGGAGGGGGCCGAAATTAGCACAGATACGCAGTATTTT. Its protein product is CATRSLEGAEISTDTQYF.

This clonotype has only a few counts. V is TRBV2 and J is TRBJ2-2; a possible D gene is TRBD1 (6 bases). Germline V gene lookup returns CDR1 SNHLY and CDR2 FYNNEI. The CDR3 is 13 amino acids. With 4 bases removed from V and 5 bases from J, the gap between germline ends came to 8 bases. The DNA for the CDR3 is TGTGCCAGCAGTGTGCAGGGGACCGGGGAGCTGTTTTTT. Residues: CASSVQGTGELFF.

This clonotype has only a few counts. The chain couples TRBV28 to TRBJ1-1; weak D call: TRBD1 (5 bases). The CDR3 sequence is 13 residues long. Deletions cut 7 bases from V and 11 bases from J, with 20 bases between. Germline V gene lookup returns CDR1 MDHEN and CDR2 SYDVKM. CDR3 DNA sequence: TGTGCCAGCATTTTCCGCACGGGGCAAAAGGCTTTCTTT. This codes for CASIFRTGQKAFF.